The clone carrying this T cell receptor beta chain came up once. Its antigen is undetermined. These data belong to a study of siplizumab effects on memory and regulatory T cells. The CDR3 runs to 13 residues. The V gene's germline CDR1 is SGHDN and CDR2 FVKESK. The J segment lost 6 bases and the V segment lost 6 bases, leaving 6 bases of the junction unmatched. Notes on the study in general: Controls had 26.9% Treg-derived mappable alloreactive CD4+ clones on average, versus around 71% with siplizumab. In the presence of siplizumab, alloreactive sequences traceable to unstimulated CD4+ memory cells were significantly reduced. Naive T cells seemed more diverse than memory cells and seemed major alloresponse contributors.

Some 92,000 TCR templates were assayed per sample. Only in-frame clones appear in the TCRdb table, and some are missing; sequencing was by immunoSEQ multiplex PCR. Among roughly 56,000 clones, 95% to 98% were seen once, and the ten largest hold 1.1%. Source material: naive CD8+ T cells sorted from blood. The source of this sequence is a human donor in good health. The chain recombines TRBV14 with TRBJ1-1, with 8 bases lining up with TRBD1. Here the CDR3 DNA reads TGTGCCAGCAGGATTTCAGGGGGCCCTGAAGCTTTCTTT. Residues: CASRISGGPEAFF.